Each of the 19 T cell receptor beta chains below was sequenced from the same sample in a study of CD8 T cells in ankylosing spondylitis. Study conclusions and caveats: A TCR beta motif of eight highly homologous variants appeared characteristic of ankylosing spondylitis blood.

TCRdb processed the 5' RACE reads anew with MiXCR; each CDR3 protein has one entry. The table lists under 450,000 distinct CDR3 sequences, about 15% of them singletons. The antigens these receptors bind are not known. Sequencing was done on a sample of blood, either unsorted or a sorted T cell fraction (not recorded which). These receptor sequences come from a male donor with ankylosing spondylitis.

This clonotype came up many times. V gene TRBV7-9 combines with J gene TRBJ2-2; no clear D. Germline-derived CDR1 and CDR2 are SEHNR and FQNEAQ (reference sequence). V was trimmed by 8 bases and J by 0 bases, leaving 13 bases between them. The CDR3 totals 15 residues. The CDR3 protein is CASPPGRTNTGELFF. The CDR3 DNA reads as TGTGCCAGCCCACCGGGCAGGACGAACACCGGGGAGCTGTTTTTT.

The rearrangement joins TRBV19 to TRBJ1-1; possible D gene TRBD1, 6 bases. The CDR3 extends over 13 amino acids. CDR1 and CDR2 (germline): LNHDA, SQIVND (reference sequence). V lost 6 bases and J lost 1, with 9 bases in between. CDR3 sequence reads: CASRDRQNTEAFF. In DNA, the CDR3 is TGTGCCAGTAGGGACAGACAGAACACTGAAGCTTTCTTT.

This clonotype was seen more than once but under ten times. As DNA, the CDR3 is TGTGCCAGCAGTCCAAAATACAGGACTAGCGGGAGGGCCATGAAGACCCAGTACTTC. As protein: CASSPKYRTSGRAMKTQYF. This sequence joins TRBV12-3 or TRBV12-4 and TRBJ2-5; TRBD2 aligns across 15 bases. V shed 5 bases and J 6 bases; nucleotides not matched to a gene: 16. This CDR3 is 19 amino acids long.

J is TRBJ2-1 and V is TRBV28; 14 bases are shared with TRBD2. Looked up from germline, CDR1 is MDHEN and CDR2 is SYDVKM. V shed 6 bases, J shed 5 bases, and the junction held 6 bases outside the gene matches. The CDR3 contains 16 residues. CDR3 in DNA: TGTGCCAGCAGGACTAGCGGGAGGGCCAAGAACAATGAGCAGTTCTTC. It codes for CASRTSGRAKNNEQFF.

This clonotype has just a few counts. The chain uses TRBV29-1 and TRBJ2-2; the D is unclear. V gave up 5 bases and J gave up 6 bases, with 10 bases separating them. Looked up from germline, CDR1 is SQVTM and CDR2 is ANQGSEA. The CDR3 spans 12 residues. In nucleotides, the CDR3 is TGCAGCGTTCTTGGGTCGGCCGGGGAGCTGTTTTTT. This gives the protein CSVLGSAGELFF.

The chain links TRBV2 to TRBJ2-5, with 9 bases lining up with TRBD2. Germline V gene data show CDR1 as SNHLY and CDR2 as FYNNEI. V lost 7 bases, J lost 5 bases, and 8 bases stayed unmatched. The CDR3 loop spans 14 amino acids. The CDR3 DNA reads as TGTGCCAGCAAAGGCGGGGGGGCCTGGGAGACCCAGTACTTC. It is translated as CASKGGGAWETQYF.

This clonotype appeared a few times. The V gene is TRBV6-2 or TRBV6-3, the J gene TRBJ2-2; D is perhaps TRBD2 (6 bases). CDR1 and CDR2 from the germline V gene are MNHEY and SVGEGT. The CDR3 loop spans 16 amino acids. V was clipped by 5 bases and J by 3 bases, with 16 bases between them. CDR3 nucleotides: TGTGCCAGCAGTAATCCAGGGACTCAGGACACCGGGGAGCTGTTTTTT. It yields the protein CASSNPGTQDTGELFF.

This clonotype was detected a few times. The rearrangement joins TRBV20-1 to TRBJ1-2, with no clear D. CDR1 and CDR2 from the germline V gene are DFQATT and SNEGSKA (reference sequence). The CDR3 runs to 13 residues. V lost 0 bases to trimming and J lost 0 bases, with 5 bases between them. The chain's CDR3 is CSAREAANYGYTF. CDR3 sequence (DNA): TGCAGTGCTAGAGAAGCAGCTAACTATGGCTACACCTTC.

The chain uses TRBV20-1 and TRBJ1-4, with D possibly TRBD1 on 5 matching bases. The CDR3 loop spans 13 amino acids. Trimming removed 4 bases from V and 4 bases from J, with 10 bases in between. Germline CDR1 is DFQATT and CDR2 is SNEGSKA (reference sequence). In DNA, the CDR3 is TGCAGTGCTACGACAGAGCTTAATGAAAAACTGTTTTTT. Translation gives CSATTELNEKLFF.

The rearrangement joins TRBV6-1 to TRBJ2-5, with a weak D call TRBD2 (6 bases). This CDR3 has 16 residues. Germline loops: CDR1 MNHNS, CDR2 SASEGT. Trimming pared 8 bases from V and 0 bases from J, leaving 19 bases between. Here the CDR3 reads CASAYRGGENQETQYF. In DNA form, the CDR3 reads TGTGCCAGCGCATACCGTGGCGGGGAAAACCAAGAGACCCAGTACTTC.

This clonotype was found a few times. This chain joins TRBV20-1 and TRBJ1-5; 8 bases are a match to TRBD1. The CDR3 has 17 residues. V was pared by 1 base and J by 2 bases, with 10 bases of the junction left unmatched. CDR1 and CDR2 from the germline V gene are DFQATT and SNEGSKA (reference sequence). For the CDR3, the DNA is TGCAGTGCTAGAGGCGGCACAGGGGGGACCCGCAATCAGCCCCAGCATTTT. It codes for CSARGGTGGTRNQPQHF.

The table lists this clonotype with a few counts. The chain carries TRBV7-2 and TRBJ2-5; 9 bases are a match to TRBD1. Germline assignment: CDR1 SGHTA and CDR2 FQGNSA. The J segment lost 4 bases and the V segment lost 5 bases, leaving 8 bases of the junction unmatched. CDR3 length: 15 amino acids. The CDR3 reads CASSPQGQGTETQYF. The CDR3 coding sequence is TGTGCCAGCAGCCCCCAGGGACAGGGTACAGAGACCCAGTACTTC. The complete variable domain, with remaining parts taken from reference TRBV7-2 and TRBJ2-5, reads GAGVSQSPSNKVTEKGKDVELRCDPISGHTALYWYRQSLGQGLEFLIYFQGNSAPDKSGLPSDRFSAERTGGSVSTLTIQRTQQEDSAVYLCASSPQGQGTETQYFGPGTRLLVL.

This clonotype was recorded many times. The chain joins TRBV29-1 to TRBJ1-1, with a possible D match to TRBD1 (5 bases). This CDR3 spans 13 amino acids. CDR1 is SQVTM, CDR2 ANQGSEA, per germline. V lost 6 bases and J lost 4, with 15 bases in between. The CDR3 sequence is CSVEWGGGTEAFF. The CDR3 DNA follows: TGCAGCGTGGAGTGGGGGGGTGGCACTGAAGCTTTCTTT.

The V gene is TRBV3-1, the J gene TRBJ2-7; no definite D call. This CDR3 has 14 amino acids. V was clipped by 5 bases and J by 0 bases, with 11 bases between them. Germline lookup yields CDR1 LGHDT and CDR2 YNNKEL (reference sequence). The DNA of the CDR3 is TGTGCCAGCAGCAACGGGCCGAGCTCCTACGAGCAGTACTTC. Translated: CASSNGPSSYEQYF.

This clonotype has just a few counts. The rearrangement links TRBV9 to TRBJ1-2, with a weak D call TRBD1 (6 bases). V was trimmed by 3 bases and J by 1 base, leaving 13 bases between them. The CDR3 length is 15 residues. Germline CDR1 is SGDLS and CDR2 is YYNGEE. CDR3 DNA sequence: TGTGCCAGCAGCGCAGGGACAAAAGATAACTATGGCTACACCTTC. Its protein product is CASSAGTKDNYGYTF.

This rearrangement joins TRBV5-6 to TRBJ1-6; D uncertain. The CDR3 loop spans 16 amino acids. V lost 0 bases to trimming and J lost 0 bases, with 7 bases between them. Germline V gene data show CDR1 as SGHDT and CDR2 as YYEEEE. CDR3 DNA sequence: TGTGCCAGCAGCTTGGATCGAGGCTCCTATAATTCACCCCTCCACTTT. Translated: CASSLDRGSYNSPLHF.

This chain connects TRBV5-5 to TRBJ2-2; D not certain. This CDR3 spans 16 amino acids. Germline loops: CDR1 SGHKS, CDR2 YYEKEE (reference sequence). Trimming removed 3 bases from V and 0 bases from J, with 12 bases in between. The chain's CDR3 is CASSSLVGSNTGELFF. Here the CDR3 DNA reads TGTGCCAGCAGCTCTCTGGTTGGGTCGAACACCGGGGAGCTGTTTTTT.

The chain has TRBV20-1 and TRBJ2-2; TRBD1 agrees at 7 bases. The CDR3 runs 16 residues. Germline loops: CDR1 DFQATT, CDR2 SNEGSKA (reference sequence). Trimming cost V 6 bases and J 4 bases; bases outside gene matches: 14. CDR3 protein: CSAPMRDRYSTGELFF. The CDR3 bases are TGCAGTGCCCCAATGAGGGACAGATATTCCACCGGGGAGCTGTTTTTT.

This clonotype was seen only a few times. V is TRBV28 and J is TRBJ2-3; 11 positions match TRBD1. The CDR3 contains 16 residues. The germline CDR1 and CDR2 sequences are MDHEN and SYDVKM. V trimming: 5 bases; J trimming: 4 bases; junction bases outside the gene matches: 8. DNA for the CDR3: TGTGCCAGCAGTGGGTCCGGGACAGGGGGATCAGATACGCAGTATTTT. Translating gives CASSGSGTGGSDTQYF.